This TCR beta chain came from a study of T cell changes during pregnancy in multiple sclerosis. There are many counts of this clone. Assay used: immunoSEQ multiplex PCR; TCRdb lists only in-frame clones, some missing. The data hold 27,000 or so clones, with roughly 90% observed a single time. Germline lookup yields CDR1 MRHNA and CDR2 SNTAGT. The CDR3 covers 15 residues. V gave up 5 bases and J gave up 2 bases, with 12 bases separating them. Sequenced here: CD8+ T cells from peripheral blood mononuclear cells, sampled in the second trimester of pregnancy. The clonotype was recovered from a female donor with multiple sclerosis, enrolled in a pregnancy study. The chain uses TRBV6-4 and TRBJ2-2, with D perhaps TRBD1 (6 bases). The CDR3 is CASSTRQVNTGELFF. DNA of the CDR3: TGTGCCAGCAGTACCCGACAGGTTAACACCGGGGAGCTGTTTTTT.